The source of this T cell receptor beta chain is a study of blood T cell repertoires in COVID-19. About the research overall: PBMCs, B-cell-depleted T cells, or T cells provided the cDNA or gDNA that made up the material.

TCRdb's copy holds only in-frame clones and misses some; the assay was immunoSEQ multiplex PCR. The data show about 200,000 clones, roughly 84% seen once. This clone has more than one count but fewer than ten. Germline-derived CDR1 and CDR2 are MGHRA and YSYEKL. There are 15 residues in the CDR3. Trimming at V came to 2 bases and at J to 0 bases, leaving 4 bases not matched to a gene. The specimen was peripheral blood. The sequence was collected from a human donor in a cohort sampled during active COVID-19. The chain recombines TRBV4-1 with TRBJ2-7, with 7 bases identical to TRBD1. The CDR3 DNA sequence: TGCGCCAGCAGCCAACCACAGGGGTCCTCCTACGAGCAGTACTTC. Protein sequence: CASSQPQGSSYEQYF.